The text below deals with one T cell receptor (beta chain). What it recognizes is unknown. The PCR used 60 Vbeta and 13 Jbeta primers. Libraries were prepared by immunoSEQ multiplex PCR; TCRdb keeps only in-frame clonotypes and omits some of them. The sample yields about 95,000 clones, 70% to 80% seen once. The data were obtained in a study of cytomegalovirus exposure and HLA in healthy donors. Findings and limits, study-wide: V- and J-gene trimming in TCR beta was tied to a missense DCLRE1C variant by an analysis performed later. Sequence variants that were highly shared formed a cluster that was likely a sequencing artifact. Association of approximately 16,000 TCR beta sequences with HLA alleles was found at 0.05 false discovery rate in a later analysis.

Germline V gene lookup returns CDR1 MNHNY and CDR2 SVGAGI (reference sequence). CDR3 length equals 14 residues. V dropped 2 bases and J dropped 4 bases, with 11 bases sitting between them. This chain uses TRBV6-6 with TRBJ2-5, with D maybe TRBD1 (6 bases). Sequencing was done on a sample of PBMCs. The sequence derives from a man aged 55 to 70 in good health and CMV-seronegative. The CDR3 spells CASSYKAGAETQYF. The CDR3 DNA is TGTGCCAGCAGTTACAAGGCAGGGGCAGAGACCCAGTACTTC.